This TCR beta chain derives from a study of T cell repertoires in cytomegalovirus infection. TCRdb reanalysed the reads using MiXCR and keeps one entry per CDR3 protein. The profile shows roughly 640,000 distinct CDR3 sequences, more than 20% of them singletons. At least ten counts were recorded for this clonotype. Germline lookup yields CDR1 SGHVS and CDR2 FNYEAQ. CDR3 length equals 16 residues. The J segment lost 5 bases and the V segment lost 5 bases, leaving 10 bases of the junction unmatched. The TCR sequence derives from a human donor in good health (CMV status not recorded). Some clones in this sample may be carry-over from other donors' samples. Sequencing was done on a sample of CD8+ T cells from PBMCs. The chain recombines TRBV7-6 with TRBJ2-2; 8 bases are a match to TRBD2. The CDR3 reads CASSISSAGATGELFF. In nucleotides, the CDR3 is TGTGCCAGCAGCATTTCTTCAGCGGGGGCGACCGGGGAGCTGTTTTTT.